Many counts were recorded for the clone carrying this T cell receptor (beta chain). Its cognate antigen is unknown. With 10-nucleotide random UMIs included, cDNA was synthesized by 5'RACE. From 15-18 subjects, every sequencing run obtained over 170 million TCR-beta sequences. TCRdb called the 5' RACE reads again in MiXCR, with one record for every CDR3 protein. This sample has about 59,000 distinct CDR3 sequences, with approximately 25% found just once. Time point here: technical triplicate 2. Unsorted libraries came from 2 million PBMCs stored at -80 °C. Unmatched junction bases numbered 8, after V lost 3 bases and J lost 3 bases. CDR3 size: 16 residues. CDR1 and CDR2 from the germline V gene are SGHKS and YYEKEE (reference sequence). The sample comes from a study of neurological immune-mediated disorders. The study's findings and limits: TCR-beta repertoires seemed private in all groups, with no expanded CDR3 amino acid sequences shared.

The sample was PBMCs. The clonotype originates from a man in his sixties with HTLV-1-associated myelopathy (HAM/TSP). This chain connects TRBV5-5 to TRBJ2-1; TRBD2 matches 8 bases. CDR3 region: CASSWEGSGSYNEQFF. The CDR3 coding sequence is TGTGCCAGCAGCTGGGAAGGGAGCGGGAGCTACAATGAGCAGTTCTTC.